Listed below are T cell receptor beta chains from one sample, sequenced in a study of T cells in Graves' hyperthyroidism and ophthalmopathy. One entry per CDR3 protein results from TCRdb running MiXCR on the multiplex PCR reads. The sample records some 720,000 distinct CDR3 sequences, over 15% being singletons. Sequencing input: blood. The source is a man aged 18 to 29 with Graves' hyperthyroidism. CDR3s include the opening cysteine and the closing phenylalanine or tryptophan. The D gene is left open where the match is weak. Rows may omit the clone size; those that give it use once, few, many or a size class.

size: few; D: NA; J: TRBJ2-7; V: TRBV6-1; DNA: TGTGCCAGCAGGAAGGGGGAGGCCTACGAGCAGTACTTC; CDR3: CASRKGEAYEQYF
size: few; D: TRBD2; J: TRBJ2-1; V: TRBV7-8; DNA: TGTGCCAGCAGCACCCCGGGACTAGCGGGAGGTAACAATGAGCAGTTCTTC; CDR3: CASSTPGLAGGNNEQFF
size: few; D: TRBD2; J: TRBJ2-7; V: TRBV2; DNA: TGTGCCAGCAGGGGAGCGGGGGAAAAACCTAGGTACGAGCAGTACTTC; CDR3: CASRGAGEKPRYEQYF
size: NA; D: NA; J: TRBJ1-6; V: TRBV5-1; DNA: TGCGCCAGCAGCTTGGATGAACCGCCCCTCCACTTT; CDR3: CASSLDEPPLHF
size: NA; D: TRBD1; J: TRBJ1-1; V: TRBV3-1; DNA: TGTGCCAGCAGCCAAGGAGGGGGCGCGGACGCTTTCTTT; CDR3: CASSQGGGADAFF
size: many; D: TRBD1; J: TRBJ2-3; V: TRBV24-1; DNA: TGTGCCACCAGTGACTCCAGGCAGGGGGCAGATACGCAGTATTTT; CDR3: CATSDSRQGADTQYF
size: NA; D: NA; J: TRBJ1-4; V: TRBV28; DNA: TGTACCAGCAGTTTTTCCAGATGGGCAACTAATGAAAAACTGTTTTTT; CDR3: CTSSFSRWATNEKLFF
size: NA; D: NA; J: TRBJ1-1; V: TRBV19; DNA: TGTGCCACCTCACCCACGTGGAACACTGAAGCTTTCTTT; CDR3: CATSPTWNTEAFF
size: many; D: NA; J: TRBJ2-1; V: TRBV20-1; DNA: TGCAGTGCTAACCCTGGACGGATAAACAATGAGCAGTTCTTC; CDR3: CSANPGRINNEQFF
size: NA; D: NA; J: TRBJ2-2; V: TRBV20-1; DNA: TGCAGTGCTAGAGATCATCGGGTTGGGGACACCGGGGAGCTGTTTTTT; CDR3: CSARDHRVGDTGELFF
size: few; D: NA; J: TRBJ2-2; V: TRBV12-3/TRBV12-4; DNA: TGTGCCGCCCGTGGAGGCACCGGGGAGCTGTTTTTT; CDR3: CAARGGTGELFF
size: NA; D: TRBD1; J: TRBJ1-5; V: TRBV15; DNA: TGTGCCACCAGCAGAGACCGGACAGGGGGCTGGGGCAATCAGCCCCAGCATTTT; CDR3: CATSRDRTGGWGNQPQHF
size: NA; D: TRBD1; J: TRBJ1-2; V: TRBV27; DNA: TGTGCCAGCAGTTTATCAGGGGGCGTCTCTGGCTACACCTTC; CDR3: CASSLSGGVSGYTF
size: few; D: NA; J: TRBJ1-1; V: TRBV20-1; DNA: TGCAGTGCTAGAGCCCCGAGGTCCCCTGAAGCTTTCTTT; CDR3: CSARAPRSPEAFF
size: NA; D: TRBD2; J: TRBJ2-3; V: TRBV7-2; DNA: TGTGCCAGCAACGATGTAGCGGGAGGCCACACAGATACGCAGTATTTT; CDR3: CASNDVAGGHTDTQYF
size: NA; D: NA; J: TRBJ1-1; V: TRBV25-1; DNA: TGTGCCAGCAGTGAGGCAGGGTACACTGAAGCTTTCTTT; CDR3: CASSEAGYTEAFF
size: NA; D: TRBD2; J: TRBJ2-7; V: TRBV24-1; DNA: TGTGCCACCAGTGATCCCAGCGGGAGAGTCGACGAGCAGTACTTC; CDR3: CATSDPSGRVDEQYF
size: many; D: NA; J: TRBJ2-7; V: TRBV28; DNA: TGTGCCAGCAGTCCGTGGGGCTTGTCAGACCATTACGAGCAGTACTTC; CDR3: CASSPWGLSDHYEQYF
size: many; D: NA; J: TRBJ2-2; V: TRBV27; DNA: TGTGCCAGCAGTTTATCGTTAACAGTCACCGGGGAGCTGTTTTTT; CDR3: CASSLSLTVTGELFF
size: few; D: NA; J: TRBJ1-5; V: TRBV5-1; DNA: TGCGCCAGCAGCTTCCAAGGCAGGGAGGGGCAGCCCCAGCATTTT; CDR3: CASSFQGREGQPQHF
size: many; D: TRBD2; J: TRBJ2-5; V: TRBV6-2/TRBV6-3; DNA: TGTGCCAGCAGCGAAAGGAAGCGGGAGGTACGGGAGACCCAGTACTTC; CDR3: CASSERKREVRETQYF
size: many; D: TRBD1; J: TRBJ2-1; V: TRBV7-8; DNA: TGTGCCAGCAGCCTGGGGCAGGGGGCAAGGGGTGGCTCCTACAATGAGCAGTTCTTC; CDR3: CASSLGQGARGGSYNEQFF
size: many; D: NA; J: TRBJ2-5; V: TRBV28; DNA: TGTGCCAGCAGTTTAGATAATGTAGAGACCCAGTACTTC; CDR3: CASSLDNVETQYF
size: few; D: TRBD1; J: TRBJ1-2; V: TRBV20-1; DNA: TGCAGTGCTAGAGATAGTAGACAGGGCCCCTATGGCTACACCTTC; CDR3: CSARDSRQGPYGYTF
size: many; D: NA; J: TRBJ2-3; V: TRBV30; DNA: TGTGCCTTTGAGGACATCGGGGGTCCAGATACGCAGTATTTT; CDR3: CAFEDIGGPDTQYF
size: NA; D: NA; J: TRBJ2-5; V: TRBV9; DNA: TGTGCCAGCAGCGTATGGGTGGGAGCGGAGACCCAGTACTTC; CDR3: CASSVWVGAETQYF
size: many; D: TRBD1; J: TRBJ2-7; V: TRBV20-1; DNA: TGCAGTGCTAGGTCGAGGACAGGGATCCACGAGCAGTACTTC; CDR3: CSARSRTGIHEQYF
size: NA; D: TRBD1; J: TRBJ1-4; V: TRBV2; DNA: TGTGCCAGCAGTGAAATACAGGGGGAAAAACTGTTTTTT; CDR3: CASSEIQGEKLFF